This entry describes one TCR beta chain. CDR3 size: 18 residues. The V gene's germline CDR1 is SGHAT and CDR2 FQNNGV. With 1 base removed from V and 3 bases from J, the gap between germline ends came to 21 bases. Original methodology: Researchers report that nucleated cell counts were estimated from reference gene primer amplification. Using immunoSEQ multiplex PCR, the repertoire was profiled, and TCRdb retains in-frame clones only, with some absent. V and J calls and clone size are those listed in that table; D and trimming were worked out from the DNA. The sample carries 55,000 to 80,000 clones, around 73% recorded once. In Seattle, patients joined the study during active infection and were tracked longitudinally. This record comes from a study of blood T cell repertoires in COVID-19. Study information: Sites across the United States, Italy and Spain contributed samples from acute and convalescent COVID-19. Nucleic acid was either cDNA or gDNA, and it came from T cells, B-cell-depleted T cells, or PBMCs.

The gene calls are TRBV11-2 and TRBJ1-1, with D possibly being TRBD1 (5 bases). Sequenced material: peripheral blood. The receptor was isolated from a man aged 55 to 70 with COVID-19, enrolled during active disease. This CDR3 reads CASSLGKGPTRGDTEAFF. The DNA of the CDR3 is TGTGCCAGCAGCTTAGGAAAGGGTCCCACCCGGGGGGACACTGAAGCTTTCTTT.